This TCR beta chain was observed in a study of radiation and T cells in renal cell carcinoma. Study-level findings and limits: From baseline, blood top tumor clonotypes peaked at 2 weeks post-radiation.

Germline V gene sequence: CDR1 SEHNR, CDR2 FQNEAQ (reference sequence). This CDR3 is 13 amino acids long. V was shortened by 5 bases and J by 6 bases, with 11 bases between the two germline ends. In its sample, this clone was seen a few times. What it recognizes is unknown. Specified time point: baseline pretreatment blood. As for treatment: 15 Gy SBRT to primary tumor, nephrectomy 4 weeks later. Radiation-treated patients gave blood at baseline, week 2 and week 4. The patient's renal cell carcinoma had clear cell pathology. TCRdb's table, derived via immunoSEQ multiplex PCR, lists solely in-frame clones and lacks some. The data hold about 140,000 clones, with 75% to 90% observed a single time.

This chain joins TRBV7-9 and TRBJ1-5; tentatively, D is TRBD1 (5 bases). The specimen comprised blood, sampled from a patient whose treatment included radiotherapy and nephrectomy. The receptor was derived from a woman between 50 and 59 years old with renal cell carcinoma. CDR3 in DNA: TGTGCCAGCAGCGACTTGGGGGGTCAGCCCCAGCATTTT. It translates to CASSDLGGQPQHF.